These 17 T cell receptor beta chains came from one sample sequenced in a study of CD8+CD57+ T cells in acquired aplastic anemia. Both TCR beta VDJ combination and CDR3 sequence profiling were carried out. Genomic DNA was the template for this profiling. TCRdb called the reads again in MiXCR, with one record for every CDR3 protein. This table holds more than 45,000 distinct CDR3 sequences, around 57% found once. All patients picked for sequencing had shown, by flow cytometry, an expansion of CD8+CD57+ cells. The sample was sorted CD4+, CD8+, or CD8+CD57+ T cells (not recorded which) from PBMCs. Receptors originate from a human donor with aplastic anemia.

This clonotype appeared a few times. The chain is built from TRBV7-8 and TRBJ2-7; 8 bases are a match to TRBD1. The CDR3 runs 14 residues. Trimming took 5 bases from V and 6 from J; bases not matched to a gene: 9. The germline V gene encodes CDR1 SGHVS and CDR2 FQNEAQ. The CDR3 reads CASSDRGPVGEQYV. The DNA of the CDR3 is TGTGCCAGCAGCGACAGGGGCCCGGTCGGCGAGCAGTACGTC.

The chain is built from TRBV19 and TRBJ1-5; D gene unclear. The CDR3 consists of 14 residues. CDR1 and CDR2 from the germline V gene are LNHDA and SQIVND (reference sequence). With 2 bases removed from V and 3 bases from J, the gap between germline ends came to 8 bases. The CDR3 DNA sequence: TGTGCCAGTAGTATACACGGGTTCAATCAGCCCCAGCATTTT. As protein: CASSIHGFNQPQHF.

The chain recombines TRBV2 with TRBJ2-5, with D perhaps matching TRBD1 (6 bases). Per germline, CDR1 SNHLY and CDR2 FYNNEI. V dropped 4 bases and J dropped 5 bases, with 11 bases sitting between them. The CDR3 has 13 residues. This CDR3 is CASSGTDSETQYF. CDR3 DNA sequence: TGTGCCAGCAGTGGGACAGACTCGGAGACCCAGTACTTC.

Ten or more counts support this clonotype. The rearrangement uses TRBV6-1 and TRBJ1-5, with D maybe TRBD1 (5 bases). The CDR3 is 13 residues long. Germline loops: CDR1 MNHNS, CDR2 SASEGT. V was clipped by 0 bases and J by 9 bases, with 9 bases between them. The CDR3 reads CASSEAWGRPQHF. Here the CDR3 DNA reads TGTGCCAGCAGTGAAGCATGGGGCCGGCCCCAGCATTTT.

As regards this clonotype: Just one base apart from a much larger clone, this may be a read error. The V and J genes are TRBV20-1 and TRBJ2-3, with no clear D. TRBJ1-5 explains the end of the DNA better; the J call may be wrong. CDR1 is DFQATT, CDR2 SNEGSKA, per germline (reference sequence). The CDR3 is 10 amino acids. The CDR3 here is CSARRGTQHF. The DNA for the CDR3 is TGCAGTGCCCGGCGGGGTACGCAGCATTTT.

This clonotype showed up many times. The chain uses TRBV5-8 and TRBJ1-1; D is unclear. The germline V gene encodes CDR1 SGHTS and CDR2 YDEGEE. This CDR3 is 12 amino acids long. Trimming pared 0 bases from V and 7 bases from J, leaving 7 bases between. The CDR3 region has the DNA TGTGCCAGCAGCTTGGCCGAGGGTGAAGCTTTCTTT. Amino acids: CASSLAEGEAFF.

This chain links TRBV5-5 with TRBJ1-2; a possible D gene is TRBD1 (5 bases). The germline V gene encodes CDR1 SGHKS and CDR2 YYEKEE (reference sequence). This CDR3 has 14 residues. With 3 bases removed from V and 4 bases from J, the gap between germline ends came to 13 bases. This CDR3 is CASSSGTELYGYTF. CDR3 DNA sequence: TGTGCCAGCAGCTCGGGGACGGAACTCTATGGCTACACCTTC.

Comments on this clonotype: One base away lies a much larger clone, so this may be a sequencing read error. The chain is built from TRBV12-3 or TRBV12-4 and TRBJ2-5; TRBD2 is a possible D gene (5 bases). The CDR3 is made up of 13 amino acids. The CDR3 sequence: CASSFKGWETQCF. CDR3 DNA: TGTGCCAGCAGTTTCAAGGGCTGGGAGACCCAGTGCTTC.

The chain has TRBV24-1 and TRBJ2-7, with D possibly matching TRBD2 (5 bases). Per the germline V gene, CDR1 is KGHDR and CDR2 is SFDVKD. The CDR3 consists of 13 residues. V gave up 5 bases and J gave up 4 bases, with 11 bases separating them. The CDR3 DNA is TGTGCCACCAGTGTACTAGATTTATACGAGCAGTACTTC. This encodes CATSVLDLYEQYF.

The rearrangement links TRBV5-4 to TRBJ1-2; D is undetermined. Trimming shortened V by 7 bases and J by 6 bases, and 10 bases separated the two germline ends. Germline loops: CDR1 SGHNT, CDR2 YYREEE (reference sequence). The length of the CDR3 is 11 residues. DNA for the CDR3: TGTGCCAGCTTAGTGGGAGATGGCTACACCTTC. Its translation: CASLVGDGYTF.

The sample holds many counts of this clonotype. The chain is built from TRBV7-2 and TRBJ1-5, with D perhaps TRBD1 (5 bases). The CDR3 sequence is 14 residues long. Trimming shortened V by 4 bases and J by 5 bases, and 12 bases separated the two germline ends. From germline, CDR1 is SGHTA and CDR2 FQGNSA. CDR3 amino acids: CASSSQGGDQPQHF. The CDR3 bases are TGTGCCAGCAGCTCCCAGGGAGGGGATCAGCCCCAGCATTTT.

The chain links TRBV10-3 to TRBJ2-2; 8 bases are a match to TRBD1. V lost 6 bases and J lost 1; bases outside the gene matches: 7. Germline V gives CDR1 ENHRY, CDR2 SYGVKD. The CDR3 covers 16 residues. Written as DNA, the CDR3 is TGTGCCATCAGCACCTGGACAGGGTTGAACACCGGGGAGCTGTTTTTT. This translates into CAISTWTGLNTGELFF.

V is TRBV7-9 and J is TRBJ1-2; 10 nucleotides line up with TRBD1. Germline V gene data show CDR1 as SEHNR and CDR2 as FQNEAQ (reference sequence). This CDR3 spans 15 amino acids. V lost 4 bases and J lost 8; bases outside the gene matches: 10. This chain's CDR3 is CASSSRTGGLDGYTF. The CDR3 region has the DNA TGTGCCAGCAGCTCCCGGACAGGGGGACTAGACGGCTACACCTTC.

This clonotype was recorded at least ten times. V is TRBV7-8 and J is TRBJ2-1, with 7 nucleotides matching TRBD1. V lost 0 bases, J lost 9 bases, and 11 bases stayed unmatched. This CDR3 comprises 16 residues. Germline CDR1 reads SGHVS; CDR2 reads FQNEAQ. The CDR3 DNA sequence: TGTGCCAGCAGCTTAGCAAACAGGGGAGTCGGTGGTGAGCAGTTCTTC. It is translated as CASSLANRGVGGEQFF.

This clonotype is categorized as medium-sized (0.01 to 0.1%). The rearrangement uses TRBV15 and TRBJ2-7; 11 nucleotides agree with TRBD1. The V gene's germline CDR1 is LNHNV and CDR2 YYDKDF (reference sequence). The trim removed 1 base at V and 4 bases at J, leaving 3 bases unmatched. The CDR3 loop spans 15 amino acids. CDR3 sequence: CATSRGTGGDYEQYF. In nucleotides, the CDR3 is TGTGCCACCAGCAGAGGGACAGGGGGCGATTACGAGCAGTACTTC. The full variable domain, rest sourced from reference TRBV15 and TRBJ2-7, is DAMVIQNPRYQVTQFGKPVTLSCSQTLNHNVMYWYQQKSSQAPKLLFHYYDKDFNNEADTPDNFQSRRPNTSFCFLDIRSPGLGDTAMYLCATSRGTGGDYEQYFGPGTRLTVT.

The chain uses TRBV24-1 and TRBJ1-6, with 9 bases lining up with TRBD1. Germline V lookup: CDR1 KGHDR, CDR2 SFDVKD. Germline trimming cut 2 bases from V and 9 bases from J; bases unmatched to any gene: 4. The CDR3 covers 15 residues. The CDR3 nucleotides read TGTGCCACCAGTGATTCGGGACAGGGTGGTTCACCCCTCCACTTT. It specifies CATSDSGQGGSPLHF.

The rearrangement uses TRBV29-1 and TRBJ2-7; D ambiguous. The length of the CDR3 is 13 residues. Trimming shortened V by 0 bases and J by 1 base, and 7 bases separated the two germline ends. The germline CDR1 and CDR2 sequences are SQVTM and ANQGSEA. For the CDR3, the DNA is TGCAGCGTTGAAGATACCGGGTCCTACGAGCAGTACTTC. Translation gives CSVEDTGSYEQYF.